The 18 T cell receptor beta chains given below trace back to one sample, sequenced in a study of cytomegalovirus exposure and HLA in healthy donors. PCR employed 60 Vbeta and 13 Jbeta primers. Clones were sequenced by immunoSEQ multiplex PCR, and TCRdb holds only the in-frame ones, with some missing. The sample consists of about 180,000 clones, 80% to 90% of them appearing once. Sequenced sample: PBMCs. These receptors all stem from a girl aged 10 to 17 in good health and CMV-seropositive.

The chain couples TRBV27 to TRBJ2-5, with D possibly TRBD2 on 7 matching bases. This CDR3 region has 15 residues. V shed 1 base and J shed 5 bases, with 14 bases lying between them. CDR1 is MNHEY, CDR2 SMNVEV, per germline (reference sequence). The CDR3 DNA follows: TGTGCCAGCAGTTTATTAAGGGGGGGCAGGGAGACCCAGTACTTC. Protein sequence: CASSLLRGGRETQYF.

The genes are TRBV27 and TRBJ2-4; tentative D call: TRBD2 (5 bases). Germline lookup yields CDR1 MNHEY and CDR2 SMNVEV (reference sequence). V was clipped by 0 bases and J by 0 bases, with 6 bases between them. The CDR3 has 15 amino acids. The CDR3 DNA sequence: TGTGCCAGCAGTTTATCCGGGGTAGCCAAAAACATTCAGTACTTC. It encodes CASSLSGVAKNIQYF.

The genes are TRBV10-3 and TRBJ2-1; 7 nucleotides line up with TRBD1. Germline CDR1 reads ENHRY; CDR2 reads SYGVKD. The CDR3 sequence is 13 residues long. V shed 6 bases, J shed 8 bases, and the junction held 7 bases outside the gene matches. The CDR3, as DNA: TGTGCCATCAGCATCGGACAGGACTATGAGCAGTTCTTC. Encoded protein: CAISIGQDYEQFF.

This clone appeared a single time. The V call is TRBV5-1, the J call TRBJ1-2; 8 bases are a match to TRBD1. Germline loops: CDR1 SGHRS, CDR2 YFSETQ. Losses at the gene ends were 4 bases for V and 6 bases for J; bases not matched to a gene: 17. CDR3 length: 17 residues. CDR3 residues: CASSPSDRWTGMDGYTF. For the CDR3, the DNA is TGCGCCAGCAGCCCCTCAGACCGTTGGACAGGGATGGATGGCTACACCTTC. Full variable domain (rest looked up from reference TRBV5-1 and TRBJ1-2): KAGVTQTPRYLIKTRGQQVTLSCSPISGHRSVSWYQQTPGQGLQFLFEYFSETQRNKGNFPGRFSGRQFSNSRSEMNVSTLELGDSALYLCASSPSDRWTGMDGYTFGSGTRLTVV.

The genes are TRBV5-8 and TRBJ2-1, with 8 bases matching TRBD1. Germline V gene lookup returns CDR1 SGHTS and CDR2 YDEGEE. The CDR3 is made up of 14 amino acids. With 5 bases clipped from V and 5 bases from J, the junction kept 6 bases outside the gene matches. The CDR3 protein is CASRLWGQDNEQFF. The CDR3 nucleotides are TGTGCCAGCAGGTTGTGGGGACAGGACAATGAGCAGTTCTTC.

V and J are TRBV12-5 and TRBJ1-3; 7 bases fit TRBD1. Germline V gene sequence: CDR1 LGHNT, CDR2 FRNRAP. CDR3 length equals 15 residues. Trimming at V came to 5 bases and at J to 4 bases, leaving 8 bases not matched to a gene. The CDR3 region is CASGPSGGGGNTIYF. DNA of the CDR3: TGTGCTAGTGGTCCTTCGGGAGGGGGCGGAAACACCATATATTTT.

The CDR3 sequence: CASSSGFAGELFF. CDR3 nucleotides: TGTGCCAGCAGTTCAGGATTCGCCGGGGAGCTGTTTTTT. The J gene is TRBJ2-2, the V gene TRBV27; no reliable D call. Germline CDR1 reads MNHEY; CDR2 reads SMNVEV (reference sequence). The V end was cut by 4 bases, the J end by 6 bases, with 9 bases between. The CDR3 runs to 13 residues.

This chain uses TRBV2 with TRBJ1-1, with 9 bases fitting TRBD1. The CDR3 sequence is 15 residues long. Losses at the gene ends were 6 bases for V and 1 base for J; bases not matched to a gene: 6. The germline V gene encodes CDR1 SNHLY and CDR2 FYNNEI. DNA for the CDR3: TGTGCCAGCAGCGAGGAGACAGGGGGGAACACTGAAGCTTTCTTT. Translation gives CASSEETGGNTEAFF.

The rearrangement links TRBV9 to TRBJ2-5, with 7 bases fitting TRBD2. Germline values: CDR1 SGDLS, CDR2 YYNGEE. Trimming at V came to 2 bases and at J to 3 bases, leaving 7 bases not matched to a gene. The length of the CDR3 is 15 residues. The CDR3 DNA is TGTGCCAGCAGCGTTTGGGGGGGGTTGAAAGAGACCCAGTACTTC. Protein product: CASSVWGGLKETQYF.

The CDR3 is CASSLGRWFGEKLFF. In DNA form, the CDR3 reads TGTGCCAGCAGCTTGGGGAGATGGTTTGGGGAAAAACTGTTTTTT. This chain joins TRBV5-8 and TRBJ1-4; no firm D call. Germline V gene data show CDR1 as SGHTS and CDR2 as YDEGEE. The length of the CDR3 is 15 residues. V lost 0 bases and J 8 bases, leaving 14 bases between the germline ends.

The genes are TRBV4-2 and TRBJ2-2, with 7 nucleotides matching TRBD2. The CDR3 sequence is 16 residues long. V lost 2 bases, J lost 1 base, and 4 bases stayed unmatched. Germline values: CDR1 LGHNA, CDR2 YNFKEQ. The CDR3 sequence: CASSQNSGGNTGELFF. As DNA, the CDR3 is TGTGCCAGCAGCCAAAATTCGGGGGGGAACACCGGGGAGCTGTTTTTT.

The chain combines TRBV6-6 with TRBJ1-1; no clear D gene. Germline assignment: CDR1 MNHNY and CDR2 SVGAGI (reference sequence). Trimming stripped 4 bases from V and 3 bases from J, with 6 bases between. This CDR3 has 12 amino acids. The CDR3: CASSFRDTEAFF. CDR3 nucleotides: TGTGCCAGCAGTTTCCGAGACACTGAAGCTTTCTTT.

CDR3 region: CASDPPGQGLTEAFF. For the CDR3, the DNA is TGTGCCAGCGACCCTCCCGGACAGGGATTGACTGAAGCTTTCTTT. The chain uses TRBV6-6 and TRBJ1-1, with 8 bases lining up with TRBD1. CDR1 MNHNY and CDR2 SVGAGI come from the germline V gene (reference sequence). Trimming at V came to 8 bases and at J to 5 bases, leaving 13 bases not matched to a gene. This CDR3 spans 15 amino acids.

The J gene is TRBJ2-1, the V gene TRBV2; possible D gene TRBD2, 6 bases. The length of the CDR3 is 17 residues. Trimming cost V 5 bases and J 0 bases, with 17 bases left between them. Looked up from germline, CDR1 is SNHLY and CDR2 is FYNNEI. Here the CDR3 DNA reads TGTGCCAGCAGTAGCCGGGACTCGACCAGCTCCTACAATGAGCAGTTCTTC. Translating it yields CASSSRDSTSSYNEQFF.

The genes are TRBV5-1 and TRBJ1-1, with 8 bases fitting TRBD1. The V and J ends lost 4 bases and 0 bases, in that order; junction bases with no gene match: 8. CDR1 is SGHRS, CDR2 YFSETQ, per germline. This CDR3 region has 16 residues. CDR3 in DNA: TGCGCCAGCAGCCTGAGGGCAGGGGGCATGAACACTGAAGCTTTCTTT. This codes for CASSLRAGGMNTEAFF.

The chain has TRBV7-9 and TRBJ1-2, with 8 bases lining up with TRBD1. Trimming at V came to 5 bases and at J to 8 bases, leaving 7 bases not matched to a gene. This CDR3 has 13 residues. Germline lookup yields CDR1 SEHNR and CDR2 FQNEAQ (reference sequence). CDR3 region: CASSADRVGGYTF. CDR3 coding DNA: TGTGCCAGCAGCGCGGACAGGGTTGGGGGCTACACCTTC.

The rearrangement links TRBV7-8 to TRBJ1-1, with D hard to call. Trimming took off 6 bases at V and 4 bases at J, with 12 bases between the two ends. This CDR3 spans 13 amino acids. Germline V lookup: CDR1 SGHVS, CDR2 FQNEAQ. This CDR3 is CASSMFVATEAFF. As DNA, the CDR3 is TGTGCCAGCAGTATGTTTGTGGCCACTGAAGCTTTCTTT.

The V gene is TRBV7-3, the J gene TRBJ2-4, with 9 bases fitting TRBD2. Trimming at V came to 2 bases and at J to 5 bases, leaving 4 bases not matched to a gene. CDR1 and CDR2 from the germline V gene are SGHTA and FQGTGA. The CDR3 is made up of 15 amino acids. The CDR3 bases are TGTGCCAGCAGCTTACAGGGACTAGCACAAAACATTCAGTACTTC. Translated: CASSLQGLAQNIQYF.